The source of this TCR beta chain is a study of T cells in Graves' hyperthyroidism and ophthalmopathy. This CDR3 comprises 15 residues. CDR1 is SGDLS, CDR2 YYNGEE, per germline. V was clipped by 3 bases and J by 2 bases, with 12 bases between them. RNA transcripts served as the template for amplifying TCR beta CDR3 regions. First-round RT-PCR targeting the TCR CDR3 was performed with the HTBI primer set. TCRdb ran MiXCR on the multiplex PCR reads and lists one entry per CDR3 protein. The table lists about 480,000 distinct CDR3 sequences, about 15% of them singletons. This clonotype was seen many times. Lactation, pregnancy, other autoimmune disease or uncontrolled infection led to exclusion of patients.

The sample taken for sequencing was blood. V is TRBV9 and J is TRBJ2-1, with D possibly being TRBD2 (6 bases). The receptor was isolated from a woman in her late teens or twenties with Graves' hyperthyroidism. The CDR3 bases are TGTGCCAGCAGCGGGGGAGGACTTGCCTACAATGAGCAGTTCTTC. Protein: CASSGGGLAYNEQFF.